This TCR beta chain derives from a study of CD8 T cells in ankylosing spondylitis. The study, taken as a whole, reports: Significant enrichment of disease-linked clones was reported in matched ankylosing spondylitis synovial fluid. Blood from ankylosing spondylitis patients appeared to carry a characteristic roughly 8-variant TCR beta motif. Clones linked to disease, bearing a CD8+ phenotype, were relatively rare in peripheral blood.

Libraries of TCR beta came from quantitative 5'-RACE with molecular barcodes. TCRdb re-derived calls from the 5' RACE reads in MiXCR, one entry per CDR3 protein. The sample includes fewer than 250,000 distinct CDR3 sequences, about 17% of them seen just once. In the case of this clonotype: Its specificity is unknown.

This CDR3 is 15 amino acids long. In germline, CDR1 is SGHVS, CDR2 FQNEAQ. V shed 3 bases and J shed 3 bases, with 12 bases lying between them. The chain uses TRBV7-8 and TRBJ1-5, with TRBD1 as a possible D gene (5 bases). This sequence was found in a male donor with ankylosing spondylitis. Material for sequencing was blood, either unsorted or a sorted T cell fraction (not recorded which). The CDR3 here is CASSFADNFNQPQHF. For the CDR3, the DNA is TGTGCCAGCAGCTTCGCGGACAACTTCAATCAGCCCCAGCATTTT. Combining the CDR3 with reference TRBV7-8 and TRBJ1-5 gives the whole variable domain GAGVSQSPRYKVAKRGQDVALRCDPISGHVSLFWYQQALGQGPEFLTYFQNEAQLDKSGLPSDRFFAERPEGSVSTLKIQRTQQEDSAVYLCASSFADNFNQPQHFGDGTRLSIL.